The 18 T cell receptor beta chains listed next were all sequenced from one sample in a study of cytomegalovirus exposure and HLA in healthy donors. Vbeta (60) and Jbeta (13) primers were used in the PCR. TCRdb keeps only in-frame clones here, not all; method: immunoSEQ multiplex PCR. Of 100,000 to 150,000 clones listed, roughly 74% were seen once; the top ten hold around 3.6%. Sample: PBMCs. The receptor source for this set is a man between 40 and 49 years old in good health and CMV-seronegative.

The CDR3 protein is CASSRLTGSGANVLTF. The CDR3, as DNA: TGTGCCAGCTCACGGCTGACAGGGTCTGGGGCCAACGTCCTGACTTTC. The J gene is TRBJ2-6, the V gene TRBV18; TRBD1 matches at 7 bases. The germline V gene encodes CDR1 KGHSH and CDR2 LQKENI. The CDR3 spans 16 residues. V trimming: 4 bases; J trimming: 1 base; junction bases outside the gene matches: 4.

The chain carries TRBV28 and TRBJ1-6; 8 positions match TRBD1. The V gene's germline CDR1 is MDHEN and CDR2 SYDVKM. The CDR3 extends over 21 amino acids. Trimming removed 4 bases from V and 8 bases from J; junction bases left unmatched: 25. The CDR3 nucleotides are TGTGCCAGCAGTTCCCCCCGGGGCAGGGGGCTGATAGTTGGAATTGATTCACCCCTCCACTTT. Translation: CASSSPRGRGLIVGIDSPLHF.

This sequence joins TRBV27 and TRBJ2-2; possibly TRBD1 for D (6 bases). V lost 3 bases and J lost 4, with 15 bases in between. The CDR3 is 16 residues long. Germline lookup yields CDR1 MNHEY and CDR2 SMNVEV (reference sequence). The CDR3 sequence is CASSFPIGGSTGELFF. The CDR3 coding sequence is TGTGCCAGCAGTTTCCCTATTGGGGGCAGCACCGGGGAGCTGTTTTTT.

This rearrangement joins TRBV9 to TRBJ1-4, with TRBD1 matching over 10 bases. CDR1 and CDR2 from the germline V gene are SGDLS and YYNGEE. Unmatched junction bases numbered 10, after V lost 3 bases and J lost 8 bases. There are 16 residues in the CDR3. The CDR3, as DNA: TGTGCCAGCAGCGGGGACAGGGGAGGTGCAGGGGAAAAACTGTTTTTT. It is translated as CASSGDRGGAGEKLFF.

The CDR3 sequence: CASMRLLNPTDTQYF. CDR3 coding DNA: TGTGCCAGCATGAGGCTTCTTAACCCCACAGATACGCAGTATTTT. The chain joins TRBV27 to TRBJ2-3, with unresolved D. CDR3 length: 15 amino acids. Trimming took off 7 bases at V and 2 bases at J, with 16 bases between the two ends. From germline, CDR1 is MNHEY and CDR2 SMNVEV (reference sequence).

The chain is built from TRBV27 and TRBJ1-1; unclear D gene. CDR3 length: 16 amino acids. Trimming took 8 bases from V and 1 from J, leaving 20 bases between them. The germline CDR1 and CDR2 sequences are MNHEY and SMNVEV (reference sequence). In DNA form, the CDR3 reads TGTGCCAGCTGGCGGCCCAATTTACACTCGAACACTGAAGCTTTCTTT. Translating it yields CASWRPNLHSNTEAFF.

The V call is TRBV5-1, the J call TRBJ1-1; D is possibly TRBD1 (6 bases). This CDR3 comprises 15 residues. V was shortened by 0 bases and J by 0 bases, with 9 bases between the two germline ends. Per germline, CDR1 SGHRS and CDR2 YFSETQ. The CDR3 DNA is TGCGCCAGCAGCTTGGAATGGGGGCTGAACACTGAAGCTTTCTTT. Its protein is CASSLEWGLNTEAFF.

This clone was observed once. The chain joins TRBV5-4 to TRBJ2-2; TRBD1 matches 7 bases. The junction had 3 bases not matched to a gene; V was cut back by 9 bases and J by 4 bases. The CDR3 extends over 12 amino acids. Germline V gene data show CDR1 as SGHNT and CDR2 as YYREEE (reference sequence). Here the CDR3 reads CANTGATGELFF. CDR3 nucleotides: TGTGCCAACACAGGGGCCACCGGGGAGCTGTTTTTT.

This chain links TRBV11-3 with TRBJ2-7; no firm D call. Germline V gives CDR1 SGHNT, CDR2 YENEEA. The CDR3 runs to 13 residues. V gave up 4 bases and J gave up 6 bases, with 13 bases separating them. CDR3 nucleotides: TGTGCCAGCAGCTCCCGCGGCGGAACCGAGCAGTACTTC. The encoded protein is CASSSRGGTEQYF.

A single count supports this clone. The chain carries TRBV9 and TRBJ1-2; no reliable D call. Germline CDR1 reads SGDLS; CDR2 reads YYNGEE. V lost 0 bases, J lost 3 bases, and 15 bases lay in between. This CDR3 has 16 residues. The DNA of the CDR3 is TGTGCCAGCAGCGTAGGATGGAGGGTTCGTGACTATGGCTACACCTTC. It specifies CASSVGWRVRDYGYTF.

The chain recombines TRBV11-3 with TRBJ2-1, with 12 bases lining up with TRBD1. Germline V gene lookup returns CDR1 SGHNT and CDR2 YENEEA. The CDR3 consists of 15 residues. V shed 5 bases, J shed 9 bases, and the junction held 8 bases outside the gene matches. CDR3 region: CASSAQGQGATEQFF. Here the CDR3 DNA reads TGTGCCAGCAGCGCACAGGGACAGGGGGCTACTGAGCAGTTCTTC.

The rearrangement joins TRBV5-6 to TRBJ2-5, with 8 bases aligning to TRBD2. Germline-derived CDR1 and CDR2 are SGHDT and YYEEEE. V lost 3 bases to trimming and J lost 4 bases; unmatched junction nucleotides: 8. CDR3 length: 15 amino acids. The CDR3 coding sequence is TGTGCCAGCAGCTATTCGCCCGGGGGGGGAGAGACCCAGTACTTC. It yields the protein CASSYSPGGGETQYF.

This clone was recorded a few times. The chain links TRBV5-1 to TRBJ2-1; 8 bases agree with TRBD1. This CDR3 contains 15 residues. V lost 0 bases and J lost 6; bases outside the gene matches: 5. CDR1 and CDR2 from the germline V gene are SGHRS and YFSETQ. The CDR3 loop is CASSLGGQGFNEQFF. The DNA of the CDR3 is TGCGCCAGCAGCTTGGGAGGACAGGGATTCAATGAGCAGTTCTTC.

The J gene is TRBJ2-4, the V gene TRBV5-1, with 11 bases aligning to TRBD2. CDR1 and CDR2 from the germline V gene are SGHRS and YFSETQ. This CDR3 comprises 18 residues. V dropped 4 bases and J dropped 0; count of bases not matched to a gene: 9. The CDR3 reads CASSDLAGGPLAKNIQYF. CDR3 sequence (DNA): TGCGCCAGCAGCGATCTAGCGGGGGGCCCTTTAGCCAAAAACATTCAGTACTTC.

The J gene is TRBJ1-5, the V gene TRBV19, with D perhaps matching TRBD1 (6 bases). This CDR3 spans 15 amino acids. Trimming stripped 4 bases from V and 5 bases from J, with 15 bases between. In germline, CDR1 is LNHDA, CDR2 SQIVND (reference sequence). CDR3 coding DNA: TGTGCCAGTAGTAATTGGGGGGGGCAGGATCAGCCCCAGCATTTT. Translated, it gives CASSNWGGQDQPQHF.

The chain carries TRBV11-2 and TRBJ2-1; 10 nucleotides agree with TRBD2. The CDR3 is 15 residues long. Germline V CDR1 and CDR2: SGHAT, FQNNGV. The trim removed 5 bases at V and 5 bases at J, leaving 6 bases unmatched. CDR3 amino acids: CASSAIAGGNNEQFF. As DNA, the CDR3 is TGTGCCAGCAGCGCAATAGCGGGGGGTAACAATGAGCAGTTCTTC.

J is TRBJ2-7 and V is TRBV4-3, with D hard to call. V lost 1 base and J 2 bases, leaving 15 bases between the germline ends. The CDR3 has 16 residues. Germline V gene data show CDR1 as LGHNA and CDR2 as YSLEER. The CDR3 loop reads CASSQVLTVRTYEQYF. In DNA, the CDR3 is TGCGCCAGCAGCCAAGTATTAACAGTTAGGACCTACGAGCAGTACTTC.

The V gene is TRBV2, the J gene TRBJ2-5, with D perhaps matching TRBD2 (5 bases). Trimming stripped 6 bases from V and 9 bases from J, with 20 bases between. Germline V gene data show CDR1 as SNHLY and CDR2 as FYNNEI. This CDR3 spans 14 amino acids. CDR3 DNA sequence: TGTGCCAGCAGGGCAGACCGGACCCCCGGGGCCCAGTACTTC. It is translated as CASRADRTPGAQYF. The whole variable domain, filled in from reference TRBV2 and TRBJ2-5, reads EPEVTQTPSHQVTQMGQEVILRCVPISNHLYFYWYRQILGQKVEFLVSFYNNEISEKSEIFDDQFSVERPDGSNFTLKIRSTKLEDSAMYFCASRADRTPGAQYFGPGTRLLVL.